This is a list of T cell receptor beta chains from one sample in a study of response to subunit inactivated influenza vaccine. MiXCR was run by TCRdb on the RT-PCR reads, yielding one entry per CDR3 protein. The data show about 540,000 distinct CDR3 sequences, under 25% seen once. These same data were also listed under a study on T cells expressing NK-cell markers.

The input for sequencing was CD4+ T cells sorted from PBMCs, taken roughly 12 days after vaccination. The origin of the receptors is a man aged 50-59 years who received an inactivated influenza vaccine. The conserved cysteine and the conserved F or W are not part of the CDR3 here.

v_call,j_call,cdr3_aa
TRBV5-5,TRBJ2-3,ASSGGFGRGSGDTQY
TRBV4-1,TRBJ1-5,ASSQIGGRNNQPQH
TRBV4-3,TRBJ2-3,ASSLLSGMVGTDTQY
TRBV3-1,TRBJ1-2,ASSQRTGSYGYT
TRBV10-3,TRBJ2-1,AISESGSTSGSSNEQF
TRBV28,TRBJ2-1,ASRPGGTGGYNEQF
TRBV11-2,TRBJ2-3,ASSSLRRDTQY
TRBV10-3,TRBJ1-5,ATIPGAGQPQH
TRBV28,TRBJ1-5,ASHNSYQPQH
TRBV5-5,TRBJ1-1,ASSFGPKGGTEAF
TRBV4-2,TRBJ2-2,ASSQEVGGASGELF
TRBV20-1,TRBJ1-5,SAWTGINQPQH
TRBV7-9,TRBJ1-2,ASSARGGRGNYGYT
TRBV20-1,TRBJ2-5,SAQVGGTETQY
TRBV7-9,TRBJ2-3,ASSLAGASDTQY
TRBV12-3/TRBV12-4,TRBJ2-7,ASRHGLAGEVEQY
TRBV4-1,TRBJ2-2,ASSPTGYQRAGELF
TRBV10-3,TRBJ1-1,AISELSGSTEAF
TRBV25-1,TRBJ2-3,ASSDAGTDTQY